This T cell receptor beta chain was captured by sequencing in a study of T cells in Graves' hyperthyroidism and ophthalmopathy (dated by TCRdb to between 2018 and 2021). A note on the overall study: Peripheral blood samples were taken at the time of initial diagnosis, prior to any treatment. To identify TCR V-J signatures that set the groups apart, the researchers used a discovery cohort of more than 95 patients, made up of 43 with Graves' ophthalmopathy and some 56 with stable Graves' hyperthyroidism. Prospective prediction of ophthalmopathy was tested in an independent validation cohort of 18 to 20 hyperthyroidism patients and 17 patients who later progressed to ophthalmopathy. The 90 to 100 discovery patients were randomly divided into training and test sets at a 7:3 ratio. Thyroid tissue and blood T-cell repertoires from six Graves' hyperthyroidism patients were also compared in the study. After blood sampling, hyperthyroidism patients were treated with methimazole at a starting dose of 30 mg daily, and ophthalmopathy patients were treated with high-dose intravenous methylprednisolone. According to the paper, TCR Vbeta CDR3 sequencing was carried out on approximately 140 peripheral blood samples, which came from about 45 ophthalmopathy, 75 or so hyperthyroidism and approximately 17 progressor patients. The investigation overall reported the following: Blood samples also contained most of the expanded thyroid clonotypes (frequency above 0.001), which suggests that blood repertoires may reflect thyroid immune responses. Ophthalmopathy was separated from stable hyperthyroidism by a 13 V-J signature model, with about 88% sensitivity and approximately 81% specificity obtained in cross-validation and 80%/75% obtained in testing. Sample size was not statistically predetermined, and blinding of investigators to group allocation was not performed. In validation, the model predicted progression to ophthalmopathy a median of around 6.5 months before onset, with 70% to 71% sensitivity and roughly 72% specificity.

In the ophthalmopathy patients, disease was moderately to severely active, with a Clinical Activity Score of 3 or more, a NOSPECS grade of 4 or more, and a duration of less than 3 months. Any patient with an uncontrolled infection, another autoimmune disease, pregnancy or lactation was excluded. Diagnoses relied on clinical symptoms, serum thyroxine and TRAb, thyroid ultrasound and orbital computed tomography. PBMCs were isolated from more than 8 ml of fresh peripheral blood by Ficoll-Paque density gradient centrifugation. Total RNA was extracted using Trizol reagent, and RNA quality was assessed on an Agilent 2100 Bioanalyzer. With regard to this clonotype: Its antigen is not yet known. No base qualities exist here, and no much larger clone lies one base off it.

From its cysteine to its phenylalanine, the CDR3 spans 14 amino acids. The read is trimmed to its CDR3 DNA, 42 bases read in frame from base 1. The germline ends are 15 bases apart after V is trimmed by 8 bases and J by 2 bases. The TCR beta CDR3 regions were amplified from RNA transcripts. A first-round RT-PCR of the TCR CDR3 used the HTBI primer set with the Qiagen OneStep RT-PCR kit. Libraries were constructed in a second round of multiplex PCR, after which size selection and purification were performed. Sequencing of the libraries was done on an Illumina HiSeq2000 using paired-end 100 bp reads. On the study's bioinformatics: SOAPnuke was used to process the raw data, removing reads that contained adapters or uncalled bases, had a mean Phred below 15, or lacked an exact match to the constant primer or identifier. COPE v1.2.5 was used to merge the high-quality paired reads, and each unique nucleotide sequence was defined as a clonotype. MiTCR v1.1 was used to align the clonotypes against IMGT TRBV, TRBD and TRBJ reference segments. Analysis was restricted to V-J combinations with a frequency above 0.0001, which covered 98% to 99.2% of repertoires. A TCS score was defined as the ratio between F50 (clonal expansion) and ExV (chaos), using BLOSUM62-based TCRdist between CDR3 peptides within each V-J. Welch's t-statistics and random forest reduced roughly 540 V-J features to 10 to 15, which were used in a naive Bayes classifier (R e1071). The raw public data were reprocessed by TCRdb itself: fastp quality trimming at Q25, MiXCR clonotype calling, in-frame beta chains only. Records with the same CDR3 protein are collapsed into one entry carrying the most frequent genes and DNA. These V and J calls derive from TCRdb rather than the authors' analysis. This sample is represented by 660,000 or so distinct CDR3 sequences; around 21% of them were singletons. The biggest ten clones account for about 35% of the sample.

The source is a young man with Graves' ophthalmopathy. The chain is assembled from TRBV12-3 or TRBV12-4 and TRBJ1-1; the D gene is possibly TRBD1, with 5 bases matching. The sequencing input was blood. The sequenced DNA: TGTGCCAGCTTCCGGGGGTGGGGAAACACTGAAGCTTTCTTT. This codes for CASFRGWGNTEAFF.